This passage covers 5 T cell receptor beta chains from one sample sequenced in a study of human T cells and chemical hapten exposure (dated by TCRdb to the early 2020s). The method was RACE. The sequencer listed for this sample is NextSeq 500. In-frame beta chains were kept once TCRdb had trimmed the public reads at Q25 with fastp and called clones with MiXCR. Entries are consolidated by CDR3 protein sequence, retaining the most common genes and DNA. Present in this sample are over 150,000 distinct CDR3 sequences, 25% to 35% of which were seen just once. The ten largest account for 2.1% of the sample. The time point label for this specimen denotes: patch test 3, about 24 weeks after DPC sensitization. This specimen's treatment or condition label, interpreted: therapeutic diphenylcyclopropenone sensitization with weekly scalp DPC. Here the sequenced sample was whole blood, taken in connection with sensitization to the hapten diphenylcyclopropenone (DPC). All receptors come from a woman under 30 with alopecia areata. Some clones in this sample may be carry-over from other donors' samples.

The V and J genes are TRBV5-1 and TRBJ2-5, with D uncertain. CDR1 and CDR2 from the germline V gene are SGHRS and YFSETQ. This CDR3 contains 12 residues. Trimming took 4 bases from V and 4 from J, leaving 8 bases between them. The CDR3 protein is CASSGLGETQYF. CDR3 nucleotides: TGCGCCAGCAGCGGCCTGGGAGAGACCCAGTACTTC.

This chain joins TRBV5-1 and TRBJ2-3, with D perhaps given as TRBD1 or TRBD2 (5 bases each). This CDR3 comprises 13 residues. Germline V CDR1 and CDR2: SGHRS, YFSETQ. The ends were cut back, 4 bases at V and 6 bases at J, with 12 bases in the middle. DNA of the CDR3: TGCGCCAGCAGCAAGGGACCCTCTGATACGCAGTATTTT. This gives the protein CASSKGPSDTQYF.

This clonotype has only a few counts. The chain employs TRBV28 and TRBJ2-7; maybe TRBD2 (7 bases). CDR1 MDHEN and CDR2 SYDVKM come from the germline V gene. The CDR3 runs 13 residues. V shed 7 bases and J shed 9 bases, with 19 bases lying between them. CDR3 region: CASTFGVGGGQYF. The DNA of the CDR3 is TGTGCCAGCACGTTCGGGGTAGGGGGGGGGCAGTACTTC.

The chain joins TRBV4-1 to TRBJ2-3; D possibly uses TRBD1 or TRBD2 (5 bases each). Germline values: CDR1 MGHRA, CDR2 YSYEKL. The V end lost 1 base, the J end lost 1 base, and 6 bases lay between the germline ends. CDR3 length: 14 residues. The CDR3 DNA sequence: TGCGCCAGCAGCCAAGTGGGGGGCACAGATACGCAGTATTTT. It is translated as CASSQVGGTDTQYF.

The DNA for the CDR3 is TGTGCCAGCCCTTCCGGGACAGGGTACCACGAGCAGTACTTC. This encodes CASPSGTGYHEQYF. The chain uses TRBV27 and TRBJ2-7, with 9 bases lining up with TRBD1. The CDR3 runs 14 residues. The V segment lost 8 bases and the J segment 5 bases; nucleotides outside the gene matches: 10. Germline V lookup: CDR1 MNHEY, CDR2 SMNVEV (reference sequence).